This TCR beta chain emerged from a study of T cell responses to AZD1222 COVID-19 vaccine. The CDR3 is made up of 15 amino acids. J lost 3 bases, V lost 5 bases, and 7 bases had no gene match. Germline V gene sequence: CDR1 MNHNY, CDR2 SVGAGI (reference sequence). Here immunoSEQ multiplex PCR was the method, and the copy in TCRdb shows in-frame clones only, minus some. In the table there are 15,000 to 20,000 clones, roughly 89% of which are singletons. Points on this clone: Antigen specificity is unknown.

Study outcomes and limitations: Spike-specific TCR breadth and depth were elevated following two AZD1222 doses.

J is TRBJ2-1 and V is TRBV6-6; 7 nucleotides match TRBD1. The starting material was peripheral blood, obtained 28 days after the second AZD1222 dose. This sequence originates from an adult who received the AZD1222 COVID-19 vaccine. CDR3: CASSPTGISYNEQFF. Here the CDR3 DNA reads TGTGCCAGCAGTCCGACAGGGATTAGCTACAATGAGCAGTTCTTC.